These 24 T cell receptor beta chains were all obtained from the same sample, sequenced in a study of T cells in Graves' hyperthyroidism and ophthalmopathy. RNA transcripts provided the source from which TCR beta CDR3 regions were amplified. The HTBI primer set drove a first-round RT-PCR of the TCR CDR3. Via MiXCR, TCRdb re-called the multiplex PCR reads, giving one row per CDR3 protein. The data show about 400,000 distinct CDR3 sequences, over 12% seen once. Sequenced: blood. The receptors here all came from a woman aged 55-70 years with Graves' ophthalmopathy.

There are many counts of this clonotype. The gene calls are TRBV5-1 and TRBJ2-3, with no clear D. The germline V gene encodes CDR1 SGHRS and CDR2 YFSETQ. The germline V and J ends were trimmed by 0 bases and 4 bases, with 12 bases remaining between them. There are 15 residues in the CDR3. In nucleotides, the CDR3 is TGCGCCAGCAGCTTGGACCAGTCGCTGGCAGATACGCAGTATTTT. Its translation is CASSLDQSLADTQYF.

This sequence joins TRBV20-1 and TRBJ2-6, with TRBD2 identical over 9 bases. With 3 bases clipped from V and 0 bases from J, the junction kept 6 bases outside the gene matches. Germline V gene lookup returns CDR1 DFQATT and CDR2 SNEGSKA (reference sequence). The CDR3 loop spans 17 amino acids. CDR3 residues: CSASPSGIGSGANVLTF. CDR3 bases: TGCAGTGCTAGTCCTAGCGGGATAGGCTCTGGGGCCAACGTCCTGACTTTC.

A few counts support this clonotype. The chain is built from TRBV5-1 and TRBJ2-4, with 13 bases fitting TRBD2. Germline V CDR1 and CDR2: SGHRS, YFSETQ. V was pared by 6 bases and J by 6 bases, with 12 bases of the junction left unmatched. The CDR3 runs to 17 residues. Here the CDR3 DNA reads TGCGCCAGCACCCTCGGGACTAGCGGGGCCTCAGGAAACATTCAGTACTTC. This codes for CASTLGTSGASGNIQYF.

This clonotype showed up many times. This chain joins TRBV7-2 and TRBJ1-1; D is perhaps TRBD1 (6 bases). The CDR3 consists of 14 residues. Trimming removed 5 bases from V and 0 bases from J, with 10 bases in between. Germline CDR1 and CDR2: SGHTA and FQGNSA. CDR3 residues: CASSKGHMNTEAFF. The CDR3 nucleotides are TGTGCCAGCAGCAAGGGACACATGAACACTGAAGCTTTCTTT.

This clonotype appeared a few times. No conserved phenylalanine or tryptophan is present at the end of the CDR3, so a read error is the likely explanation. The CDR3 reads CASSLGGRNYGYTS. CDR3 DNA: TGTGCCAGCAGTTTGGGGGGGCGTAACTATGGCTACACCTCC. V is TRBV28 and J is TRBJ1-2; maybe TRBD1 (6 bases). CDR1 and CDR2 (germline): MDHEN, SYDVKM. The CDR3 loop spans 14 amino acids. The V and J ends lost 3 bases and 1 base respectively, with 9 bases between them.

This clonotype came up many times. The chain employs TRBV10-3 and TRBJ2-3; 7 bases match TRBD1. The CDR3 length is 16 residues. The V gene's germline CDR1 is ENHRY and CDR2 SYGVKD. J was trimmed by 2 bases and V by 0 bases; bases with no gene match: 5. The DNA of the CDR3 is TGTGCCATCAGTGAGTCGTTAGACAGGGACACAGATACGCAGTATTTT. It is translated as CAISESLDRDTDTQYF.

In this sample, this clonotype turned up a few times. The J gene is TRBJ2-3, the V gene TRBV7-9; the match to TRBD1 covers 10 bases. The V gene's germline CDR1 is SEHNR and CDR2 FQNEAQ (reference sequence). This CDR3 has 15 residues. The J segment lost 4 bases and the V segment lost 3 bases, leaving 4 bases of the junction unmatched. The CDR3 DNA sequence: TGTGCCAGCAGCTTCGGGACAGGGGTGGCAGATACGCAGTATTTT. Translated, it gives CASSFGTGVADTQYF. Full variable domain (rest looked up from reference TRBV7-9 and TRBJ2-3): DTGVSQNPRHKITKRGQNVTFRCDPISEHNRLYWYRQTLGQGPEFLTYFQNEAQLEKSRLLSDRFSAERPKGSFSTLEIQRTEQGDSAMYLCASSFGTGVADTQYFGPGTRLTVL.

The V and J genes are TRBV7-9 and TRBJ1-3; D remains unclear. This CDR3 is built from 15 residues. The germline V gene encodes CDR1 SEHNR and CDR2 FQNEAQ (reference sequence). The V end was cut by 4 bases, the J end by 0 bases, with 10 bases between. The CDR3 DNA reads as TGTGCCAGCAGCTCTCAGTTGCTCTCTGGAAACACCATATATTTT. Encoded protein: CASSSQLLSGNTIYF.

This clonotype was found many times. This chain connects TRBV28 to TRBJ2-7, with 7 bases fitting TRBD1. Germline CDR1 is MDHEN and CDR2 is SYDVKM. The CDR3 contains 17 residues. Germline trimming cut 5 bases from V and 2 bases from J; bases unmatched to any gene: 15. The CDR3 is CASSLTLGGPQTYEQYF. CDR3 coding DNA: TGTGCCAGCAGTCTAACCCTAGGGGGCCCCCAGACCTACGAGCAGTACTTC.

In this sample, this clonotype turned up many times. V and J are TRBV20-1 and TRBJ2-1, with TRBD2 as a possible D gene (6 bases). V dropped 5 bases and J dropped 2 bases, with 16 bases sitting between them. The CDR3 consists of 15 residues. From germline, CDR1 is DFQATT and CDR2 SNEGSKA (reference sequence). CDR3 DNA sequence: TGCAGTGCTGCACGCCTGTCGGGGGCCTACAATGAGCAGTTCTTC. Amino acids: CSAARLSGAYNEQFF.

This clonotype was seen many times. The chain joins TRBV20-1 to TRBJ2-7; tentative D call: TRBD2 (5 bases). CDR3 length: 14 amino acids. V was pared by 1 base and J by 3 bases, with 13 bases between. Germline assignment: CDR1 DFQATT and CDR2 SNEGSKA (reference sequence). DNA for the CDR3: TGCAGTGCTAGAGGCCTCGCGGGCCGCTACGAGCAGTACTTC. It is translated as CSARGLAGRYEQYF.

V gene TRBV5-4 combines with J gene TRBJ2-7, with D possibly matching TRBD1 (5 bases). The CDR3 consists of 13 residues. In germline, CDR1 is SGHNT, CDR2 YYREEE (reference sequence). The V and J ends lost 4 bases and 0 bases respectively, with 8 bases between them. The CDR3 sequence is CASSLQGSYEQYF. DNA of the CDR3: TGTGCCAGCAGCCTTCAGGGCTCCTACGAGCAGTACTTC.

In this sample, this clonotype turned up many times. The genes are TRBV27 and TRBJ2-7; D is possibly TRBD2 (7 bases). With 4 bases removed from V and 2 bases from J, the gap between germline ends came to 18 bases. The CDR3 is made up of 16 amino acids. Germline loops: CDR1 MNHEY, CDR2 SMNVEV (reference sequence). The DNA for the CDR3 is TGTGCCAGCAGTTCCTTAGGACTAGGGGGAACCTACGAGCAGTACTTC. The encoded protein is CASSSLGLGGTYEQYF.

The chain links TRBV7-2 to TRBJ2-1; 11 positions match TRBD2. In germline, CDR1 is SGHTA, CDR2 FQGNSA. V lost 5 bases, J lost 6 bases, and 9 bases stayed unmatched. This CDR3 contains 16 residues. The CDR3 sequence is CASSKLAGGVSNEQFF. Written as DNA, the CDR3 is TGTGCCAGCAGCAAATTAGCGGGAGGGGTTTCCAATGAGCAGTTCTTC.

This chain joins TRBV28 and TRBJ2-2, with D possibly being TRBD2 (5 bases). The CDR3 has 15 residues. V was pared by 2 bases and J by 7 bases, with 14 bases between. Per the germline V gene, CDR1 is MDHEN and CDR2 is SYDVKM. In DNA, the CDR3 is TGTGCCAGCAGTTTAGTAGCGTCAGGTCTCGGGGAGCTGTTTTTT. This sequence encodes CASSLVASGLGELFF.

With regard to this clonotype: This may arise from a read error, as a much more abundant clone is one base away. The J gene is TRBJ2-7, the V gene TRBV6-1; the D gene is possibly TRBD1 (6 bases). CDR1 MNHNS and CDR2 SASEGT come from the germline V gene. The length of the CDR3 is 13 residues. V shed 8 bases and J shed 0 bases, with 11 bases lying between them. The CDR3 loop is CASGTGNSYEQYF. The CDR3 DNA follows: TGTGCCAGCGGAACAGGGAACTCCTACGAGCAGTACTTC.

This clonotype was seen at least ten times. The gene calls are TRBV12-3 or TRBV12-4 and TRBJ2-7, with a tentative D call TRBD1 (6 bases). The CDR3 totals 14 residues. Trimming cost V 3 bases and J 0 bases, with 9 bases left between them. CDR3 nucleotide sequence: TGTGCCAGCAGTTTCGGGGACATCTCCTACGAGCAGTACTTC. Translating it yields CASSFGDISYEQYF.

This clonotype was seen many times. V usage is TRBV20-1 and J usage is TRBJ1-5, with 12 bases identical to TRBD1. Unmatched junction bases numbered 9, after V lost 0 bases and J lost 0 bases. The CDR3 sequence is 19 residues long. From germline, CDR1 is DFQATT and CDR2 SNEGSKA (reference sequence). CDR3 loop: CSARESGTGGRFSNQPQHF. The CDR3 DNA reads TGCAGTGCTAGAGAGAGTGGGACAGGGGGCCGCTTTAGCAATCAGCCCCAGCATTTT.

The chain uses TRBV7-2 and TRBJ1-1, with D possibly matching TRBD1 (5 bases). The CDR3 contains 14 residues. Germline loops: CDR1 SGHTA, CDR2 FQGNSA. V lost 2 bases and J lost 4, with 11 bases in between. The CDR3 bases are TGTGCCAGCAGCTTACCAGGGACGGGCACTGAAGCTTTCTTT. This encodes CASSLPGTGTEAFF.

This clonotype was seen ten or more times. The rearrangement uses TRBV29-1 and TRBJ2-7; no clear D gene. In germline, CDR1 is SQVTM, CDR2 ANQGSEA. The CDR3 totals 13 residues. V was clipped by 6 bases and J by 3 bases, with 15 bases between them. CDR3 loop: CSVSGPISYEQYF. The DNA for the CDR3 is TGCAGCGTCTCCGGACCTATAAGCTACGAGCAGTACTTC.

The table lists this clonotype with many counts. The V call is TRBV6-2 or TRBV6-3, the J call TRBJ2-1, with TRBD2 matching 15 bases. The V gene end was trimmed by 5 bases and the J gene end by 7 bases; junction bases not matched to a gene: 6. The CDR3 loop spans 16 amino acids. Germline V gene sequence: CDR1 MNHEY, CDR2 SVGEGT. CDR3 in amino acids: CASSDHGTSGRNEQFF. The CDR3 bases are TGTGCCAGCAGTGATCACGGGACTAGCGGGAGGAATGAGCAGTTCTTC.

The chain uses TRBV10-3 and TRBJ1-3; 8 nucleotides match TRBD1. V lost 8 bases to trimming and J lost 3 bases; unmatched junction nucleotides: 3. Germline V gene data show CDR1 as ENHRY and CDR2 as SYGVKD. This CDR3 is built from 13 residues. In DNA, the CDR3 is TGTGCCATCTGGACAGGGCTTGGAAACACCATATATTTT. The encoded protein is CAIWTGLGNTIYF.

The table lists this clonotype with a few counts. The CDR3 protein is CASSQRQGGYEAFF. The CDR3 nucleotides read TGTGCCAGCAGTCAAAGGCAAGGAGGGTATGAAGCTTTCTTT. The V call is TRBV7-9, the J call TRBJ1-1; no firm D call. The germline V gene has CDR1 SEHNR and CDR2 FQNEAQ (reference sequence). This CDR3 spans 14 amino acids. Trimming removed 6 bases at V and 7 bases at J, with 18 bases between.

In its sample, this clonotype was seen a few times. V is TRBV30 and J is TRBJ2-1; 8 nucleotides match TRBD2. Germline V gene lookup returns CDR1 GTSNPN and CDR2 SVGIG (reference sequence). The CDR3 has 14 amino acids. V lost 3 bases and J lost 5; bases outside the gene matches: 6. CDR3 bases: TGTGCCTGGAGCCCGGGAGGGCCTAACAATGAGCAGTTCTTC. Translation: CAWSPGGPNNEQFF.